Below, one TCR beta chain is given with its context. This entry belongs to a study of T cells in Graves' hyperthyroidism and ophthalmopathy. V dropped 3 bases and J dropped 0 bases, with 13 bases sitting between them. This CDR3 has 15 residues. The germline gives CDR1 SGDLS, CDR2 YYNGEE. TCR beta CDR3 region amplification was performed from RNA transcripts. RT-PCR in the first round (using the HTBI primer set) targeted the TCR CDR3. TCRdb itself ran the multiplex PCR reads through MiXCR, one entry per CDR3 protein. The sample has over 450,000 distinct CDR3 sequences; about an eighth are singletons. Sequenced sample: blood. The source is a woman under 30 with Graves' hyperthyroidism. The chain links TRBV9 to TRBJ2-7; perhaps TRBD1 as D (6 bases). The CDR3 sequence: CASSAWDTNSYEQYF. CDR3 DNA: TGTGCCAGCAGCGCCTGGGACACTAACTCCTACGAGCAGTACTTC.